This entry lists 31 T cell receptor beta chains sequenced from one sample in a study of early T cells in non-severe SARS-CoV-2 infection. Each CDR3 protein is one row after TCRdb ran MiXCR on the 5' RACE reads. The table includes about 64,000 distinct CDR3 sequences, roughly 18% detected once. The sample was whole blood, taken at baseline. All receptors derive from an adult who was a healthcare worker with PCR-confirmed SARS-CoV-2 infection or an uninfected control (not recorded which).

The rearrangement joins TRBV12-3 or TRBV12-4 to TRBJ1-2; D not certain. V dropped 6 bases and J dropped 2 bases, with 13 bases sitting between them. This CDR3 comprises 14 residues. CDR3 loop: CASRGRDNNYGYTF. The DNA for the CDR3 is TGTGCCAGCAGAGGGAGGGATAACAACTATGGCTACACCTTC.

This clonotype was recorded at least ten times. This rearrangement joins TRBV20-1 to TRBJ2-1; D may correspond to TRBD1 or TRBD2 (5 bases each). The CDR3 is 13 residues long. In germline, CDR1 is DFQATT, CDR2 SNEGSKA (reference sequence). V lost 4 bases, J lost 5 bases, and 12 bases lay in between. Here the CDR3 reads CSANVGVNNEQFF. The CDR3 coding sequence is TGCAGTGCTAACGTGGGGGTCAACAATGAGCAGTTCTTC.

The sample holds a few counts of this clonotype. J is TRBJ1-5 and V is TRBV28; D is ambiguous. CDR1 and CDR2 (germline): MDHEN, SYDVKM. The V gene lost 7 bases and the J gene lost 7 bases, with 17 bases spanning the gap. The CDR3 extends over 14 amino acids. Here the CDR3 reads CASTPWEPTQPQHF. CDR3 DNA sequence: TGTGCCAGCACCCCCTGGGAACCAACACAGCCCCAGCATTTT.

This clonotype has ten or more counts. CDR3 nucleotide sequence: TGTGCCAGCAGCGCATCCTACGAGCAGTACTTC. It translates to CASSASYEQYF. The V gene is TRBV7-9, the J gene TRBJ2-7; D not resolved. Trimming shortened V by 5 bases and J by 1 base, and 3 bases separated the two germline ends. This CDR3 region has 11 residues. Germline V gene lookup returns CDR1 SEHNR and CDR2 FQNEAQ (reference sequence).

The chain uses TRBV6-2 or TRBV6-3 and TRBJ1-3; a weak D match, TRBD1 (5 bases). The ends were cut back, 2 bases at V and 0 bases at J, with 11 bases in the middle. The CDR3 sequence is 16 residues long. CDR1 is MNHEY, CDR2 SVGEGT, per germline. DNA of the CDR3: TGTGCCAGCAGTTACGAAAAGGGGAGCTCTGGAAACACCATATATTTT. Its protein product is CASSYEKGSSGNTIYF.

The chain couples TRBV20-1 to TRBJ2-7; 10 bases map to TRBD2. Germline V gene data show CDR1 as DFQATT and CDR2 as SNEGSKA (reference sequence). V lost 3 bases, J lost 0 bases, and 5 bases stayed unmatched. The CDR3 has 15 residues. The CDR3, as DNA: TGCAGTGCTAGGCGGGCTAGCGGGAGCTCCTACGAGCAGTACTTC. It yields the protein CSARRASGSSYEQYF.

The chain couples TRBV11-2 to TRBJ2-7, with no clear D. The length of the CDR3 is 13 residues. V gave up 4 bases and J gave up 7 bases, with 14 bases separating them. The germline V gene has CDR1 SGHAT and CDR2 FQNNGV. As DNA, the CDR3 is TGTGCCAGCAGCTCAACACCGGCGGAGGAGCAGTACTTC. Amino acids: CASSSTPAEEQYF.

The chain has TRBV2 and TRBJ1-6; maybe TRBD1 (5 bases). Trimming pared 4 bases from V and 7 bases from J, leaving 11 bases between. CDR1 and CDR2 from the germline V gene are SNHLY and FYNNEI. The CDR3 is 14 amino acids. The CDR3 sequence: CASSGRAENSPLHF. The CDR3 DNA reads as TGTGCCAGCAGTGGCAGGGCGGAGAATTCACCCCTCCACTTT.

This clonotype appeared a few times. V and J are TRBV6-2 or TRBV6-3 and TRBJ2-7; no definite D call. CDR3 size: 12 residues. V lost 2 bases and J 6 bases, leaving 8 bases between the germline ends. CDR1 and CDR2 from the germline V gene are MNHEY and SVGEGT. As DNA, the CDR3 is TGTGCCAGCAGTTACCTCGCCTCCGAGCAGTACTTC. Protein sequence: CASSYLASEQYF.

The chain joins TRBV20-1 to TRBJ2-7; TRBD2 is a possible D gene (5 bases). Germline CDR1 DFQATT, CDR2 SNEGSKA (reference sequence). The CDR3 runs 13 residues. Trimming left V 6 bases short and J 1 base short, with 13 bases between. Written as DNA, the CDR3 is TGCAGTGCGGGGAAAGCGGATTCCTACGAGCAGTACTTC. Its translation is CSAGKADSYEQYF.

V and J are TRBV7-9 and TRBJ2-3; 7 positions agree with TRBD2. The CDR3 runs to 16 residues. Germline trimming cut 1 base from V and 0 bases from J; bases unmatched to any gene: 4. The germline CDR1 and CDR2 sequences are SEHNR and FQNEAQ (reference sequence). CDR3 sequence: CASSLVRGGSTDTQYF. For the CDR3, the DNA is TGTGCCAGCAGCTTAGTGCGCGGGGGTAGCACAGATACGCAGTATTTT.

The rearrangement links TRBV28 to TRBJ2-1, with TRBD2 identical over 12 bases. The CDR3 spans 16 residues. V dropped 2 bases and J dropped 9; count of bases not matched to a gene: 8. Germline V gene data show CDR1 as MDHEN and CDR2 as SYDVKM. This chain's CDR3 is CASSLLAGGPFIEQFF. The CDR3 coding sequence is TGTGCCAGCAGTTTACTAGCGGGGGGGCCTTTTATTGAGCAGTTCTTC.

This clonotype showed up just a few times. The chain recombines TRBV6-6 with TRBJ2-7, with a weak D call TRBD2 (6 bases). Germline V gene lookup returns CDR1 MNHNY and CDR2 SVGAGI (reference sequence). V lost 0 bases to trimming and J lost 6 bases, with 12 bases between them. The CDR3 contains 14 residues. The CDR3 bases are TGTGCCAGCAGTTACTCGTTTGGGAGGACCGAGCAGTACTTC. This codes for CASSYSFGRTEQYF.

This clonotype was detected only a few times. The chain joins TRBV5-1 to TRBJ2-6, with D tentatively TRBD1 (5 bases). V was cut by 3 bases and J by 0 bases, with 10 bases left in between. The CDR3 loop spans 16 amino acids. CDR1 is SGHRS and CDR2 is YFSETQ in the germline V gene. The CDR3 DNA reads TGCGCCAGCAGCTCGGCACAGGACTCTGGGGCCAACGTCCTGACTTTC. The encoded protein is CASSSAQDSGANVLTF.

This clonotype was counted ten times or more. The V and J genes are TRBV20-1 and TRBJ2-1, with D possibly TRBD2 on 6 matching bases. V was trimmed by 2 bases and J by 4 bases, leaving 12 bases between them. Germline CDR1 and CDR2: DFQATT and SNEGSKA (reference sequence). There are 14 residues in the CDR3. The CDR3 protein is CSARRREIYNEQFF. The CDR3 DNA sequence: TGCAGTGCTAGACGGCGGGAAATTTACAATGAGCAGTTCTTC.

Many counts were recorded for this clonotype. The chain employs TRBV28 and TRBJ2-7; TRBD2 might be the D (5 bases). V gave up 6 bases and J gave up 0 bases, with 9 bases separating them. Germline loops: CDR1 MDHEN, CDR2 SYDVKM. This CDR3 region has 13 residues. DNA of the CDR3: TGTGCCAGCAGCTTAGGGAGCTCCTACGAGCAGTACTTC. It codes for CASSLGSSYEQYF.

The V and J genes are TRBV20-1 and TRBJ2-7; 8 bases match TRBD2. Germline-derived CDR1 and CDR2 are DFQATT and SNEGSKA (reference sequence). The junction had 11 bases not matched to a gene; V was cut back by 6 bases and J by 7 bases. The CDR3 runs 13 residues. The CDR3: CSAQARGAFEQYF. The CDR3 DNA sequence: TGCAGTGCACAAGCGCGGGGGGCTTTTGAGCAGTACTTC.

The chain joins TRBV9 to TRBJ2-1; D is uncertain. CDR1 and CDR2 from the germline V gene are SGDLS and YYNGEE. The V end was cut by 0 bases, the J end by 6 bases, with 13 bases between. The CDR3 sequence is 15 residues long. The CDR3 here is CASSVEGSRPNEQFF. The CDR3 nucleotides are TGTGCCAGCAGCGTAGAGGGTAGTAGGCCCAATGAGCAGTTCTTC.

The V and J genes are TRBV9 and TRBJ2-7; no clear D gene. With 4 bases removed from V and 3 bases from J, the gap between germline ends came to 11 bases. Germline CDR1 is SGDLS and CDR2 is YYNGEE. The CDR3 spans 13 residues. CDR3 DNA sequence: TGTGCCAGCAGCTCTTCGCATGGCTACGAGCAGTACTTC. Amino acids: CASSSSHGYEQYF.

The rearrangement joins TRBV6-5 to TRBJ2-7; D tentatively fits TRBD1 or TRBD2 (5 bases each). Trimming pared 11 bases from V and 5 bases from J, leaving 19 bases between. CDR1 and CDR2 (germline): MNHEY, SVGAGI. This CDR3 is built from 13 residues. The DNA for the CDR3 is TGTGCCTCCCATCGGGGCCGAGTCCACGAGCAGTACTTC. This sequence encodes CASHRGRVHEQYF.

This clonotype was detected a few times. The genes are TRBV2 and TRBJ2-1; no definite D call. Trimming took 0 bases from V and 6 from J, leaving 6 bases between them. This CDR3 is built from 13 residues. The germline V gene encodes CDR1 SNHLY and CDR2 FYNNEI. The CDR3 coding sequence is TGTGCCAGCAGTGAAGCTGGCCCCAATGAGCAGTTCTTC. This translates into CASSEAGPNEQFF.

This clonotype turned up a few times. This chain uses TRBV5-5 with TRBJ2-1; no firm D call. V dropped 4 bases and J dropped 0 bases, with 11 bases sitting between them. The CDR3 spans 15 residues. Germline-derived CDR1 and CDR2 are SGHKS and YYEKEE (reference sequence). This CDR3 is CASSPDLSSYNEQFF. CDR3 bases: TGTGCCAGCAGCCCGGATCTCAGCTCCTACAATGAGCAGTTCTTC.

This clonotype was seen repeatedly, ten times or more. The chain recombines TRBV3-1 with TRBJ2-1, with 7 bases matching TRBD2. The V gene end was trimmed by 3 bases and the J gene end by 6 bases; junction bases not matched to a gene: 2. The CDR3 extends over 13 amino acids. Per the germline V gene, CDR1 is LGHDT and CDR2 is YNNKEL (reference sequence). CDR3 coding DNA: TGTGCCAGCAGCCAGGGGGGGTCCAATGAGCAGTTCTTC. Amino acids: CASSQGGSNEQFF.

The rearrangement joins TRBV20-1 to TRBJ1-2; weak D call: TRBD1 (6 bases). V dropped 6 bases and J dropped 4 bases, with 15 bases sitting between them. The CDR3 has 13 amino acids. From germline, CDR1 is DFQATT and CDR2 SNEGSKA (reference sequence). The CDR3 DNA reads as TGCAGTGCCCCGCCCAAGGGGGGCTATGGCTACACCTTC. Its translation is CSAPPKGGYGYTF.

This clonotype has ten or more counts. This chain connects TRBV7-2 to TRBJ1-3; unclear D gene. The CDR3 is made up of 16 amino acids. Trimming stripped 5 bases from V and 0 bases from J, with 14 bases between. Germline CDR1 SGHTA, CDR2 FQGNSA. As DNA, the CDR3 is TGTGCCAGCAGCACAGAACAGATCCGCTCTGGAAACACCATATATTTT. This translates into CASSTEQIRSGNTIYF.

The chain recombines TRBV6-5 with TRBJ2-5; D remains unclear. V was pared by 4 bases and J by 1 base, with 19 bases between. There are 17 residues in the CDR3. Germline V CDR1 and CDR2: MNHEY, SVGAGI. The CDR3 region has the DNA TGTGCCAGCAGTTTCAGGCCCGGGCCGTCCGTCCAAGAGACCCAGTACTTC. This sequence encodes CASSFRPGPSVQETQYF.

The gene calls are TRBV20-1 and TRBJ2-1, with 11 bases lining up with TRBD2. V shed 3 bases and J 0 bases; nucleotides not matched to a gene: 10. The germline V gene encodes CDR1 DFQATT and CDR2 SNEGSKA (reference sequence). This CDR3 region has 18 residues. The CDR3 here is CSASDFSSGGNSYNEQFF. CDR3 sequence (DNA): TGCAGTGCTAGTGACTTCTCTAGCGGGGGGAACTCCTACAATGAGCAGTTCTTC.

This clonotype was found a few times. The CDR3 DNA sequence: TGTGCCAGTAGTGGGTCTAGCGGACGACGTCTACGTGGCTCCTACAATGAGCAGTTCTTC. Encoded protein: CASSGSSGRRLRGSYNEQFF. The chain has TRBV19 and TRBJ2-1; 7 nucleotides agree with TRBD2. The germline CDR1 and CDR2 sequences are LNHDA and SQIVND (reference sequence). The CDR3 spans 20 residues. The junction had 19 bases not matched to a gene; V was cut back by 5 bases and J by 0 bases.

This clonotype was picked up a small number of times. CDR3 loop: CASSYRGETQYF. CDR3 DNA sequence: TGCGCCAGCAGCTACAGGGGAGAGACCCAGTACTTC. The V gene is TRBV5-1, the J gene TRBJ2-5; 7 nucleotides line up with TRBD1. The CDR3 runs to 12 residues. The ends lost 3 bases at V and 4 bases at J; junction bases unmatched: 0. CDR1 is SGHRS, CDR2 YFSETQ, per germline.

This sequence joins TRBV29-1 and TRBJ2-1, with D perhaps being TRBD1 or TRBD2 (5 bases each). The CDR3 runs 14 residues. V lost 0 bases and J 1 base, leaving 7 bases between the germline ends. CDR1 and CDR2 from the germline V gene are SQVTM and ANQGSEA. CDR3 in amino acids: CSVEDGGSYNEQFF. CDR3 bases: TGCAGCGTTGAAGATGGGGGATCCTACAATGAGCAGTTCTTC.

The chain joins TRBV6-2 or TRBV6-3 to TRBJ1-2; TRBD1 might be the D (6 bases). The CDR3 runs 13 residues. V was pared by 8 bases and J by 4 bases, with 14 bases between. Germline lookup yields CDR1 MNHEY and CDR2 SVGEGT. CDR3 DNA sequence: TGTGCCAGCGGAAAGACGGGGGCCTATGGCTACACCTTC. Amino acids: CASGKTGAYGYTF.